What follows are 16 T cell receptor beta chains derived from one specimen sequenced in a study of T cells in localized non-small cell lung cancer. Profiled with immunoSEQ multiplex PCR; TCRdb holds only in-frame clones, not every one. This sample has around 35,000 clones, with approximately 90% found just once. Sequences were derived from peripheral blood mononuclear cells, sampled before any cancer treatment. The receptors here all came from a female donor over 55 with stage II lung adenocarcinoma.

V gene TRBV30 combines with J gene TRBJ2-3, with D possibly being TRBD2 (5 bases). CDR3 length: 16 residues. V lost 2 bases and J lost 3, with 18 bases in between. Germline CDR1 reads GTSNPN; CDR2 reads SVGIG (reference sequence). The CDR3 sequence is CAWSRVIASRTDTQYF. The DNA of the CDR3 is TGTGCCTGGAGTCGGGTTATCGCTAGCCGGACAGATACGCAGTATTTT.

The chain recombines TRBV11-3 with TRBJ1-1; D gene uncertain. The CDR3 is 13 amino acids. Germline CDR1 reads SGHNT; CDR2 reads YENEEA. Between the trimmed V and J ends, which lost 0 bases and 8 bases, there was a span of 10 bases. The CDR3 nucleotides are TGTGCCAGCAGCTTAGATCAGAATACCGAAGCTTTCTTT. As protein: CASSLDQNTEAFF.

The V and J genes are TRBV18 and TRBJ1-1; D possibly corresponds to TRBD1 (6 bases). Per germline, CDR1 KGHSH and CDR2 LQKENI. The CDR3 is 15 residues long. V dropped 3 bases and J dropped 4 bases, with 15 bases sitting between them. The CDR3 region is CASSPPSGGGTEAFF. The CDR3 nucleotides are TGTGCCAGCTCACCCCCCTCGGGGGGCGGCACTGAAGCTTTCTTT.

V gene TRBV5-1 combines with J gene TRBJ1-3; D is unresolved. CDR3 length equals 13 residues. Germline CDR1 SGHRS, CDR2 YFSETQ. Trimming pared 4 bases from V and 1 base from J, leaving 6 bases between. CDR3 protein: CASSEGSGNTIYF. The CDR3 nucleotides are TGCGCCAGCAGCGAGGGATCTGGAAACACCATATATTTT.

The V call is TRBV15, the J call TRBJ2-3; D not resolved. CDR1 is LNHNV, CDR2 YYDKDF, per germline (reference sequence). The CDR3 is 13 amino acids. V was cut by 4 bases and J by 3 bases, with 8 bases left in between. The CDR3: CATSTSGTDTQYF. The CDR3, as DNA: TGTGCCACCAGCACCTCAGGTACAGATACGCAGTATTTT.

The chain couples TRBV7-9 to TRBJ1-6; the D is unclear. Trimming pared 1 base from V and 8 bases from J, leaving 15 bases between. CDR1 is SEHNR and CDR2 is FQNEAQ in the germline V gene (reference sequence). This CDR3 has 16 amino acids. The CDR3 loop reads CASSLGGRPAYSPLHF. Here the CDR3 DNA reads TGTGCCAGCAGCTTAGGTGGCAGACCCGCCTATTCACCCCTCCACTTT. Variable domain in full (rest from reference TRBV7-9 and TRBJ1-6): DTGVSQNPRHKITKRGQNVTFRCDPISEHNRLYWYRQTLGQGPEFLTYFQNEAQLEKSRLLSDRFSAERPKGSFSTLEIQRTEQGDSAMYLCASSLGGRPAYSPLHFGNGTRLTVT.

The chain recombines TRBV7-9 with TRBJ2-3; no definite D call. Trimming removed 5 bases from V and 6 bases from J, with 12 bases in between. The germline V gene has CDR1 SEHNR and CDR2 FQNEAQ (reference sequence). The CDR3 is made up of 13 amino acids. This CDR3 reads CASSGLNEDTQYF. The CDR3 DNA follows: TGTGCCAGCAGCGGGCTGAACGAGGATACGCAGTATTTT.

V usage is TRBV5-4 and J usage is TRBJ1-1, with unresolved D. The CDR3 spans 15 residues. The germline V and J ends were trimmed by 4 bases and 4 bases, with 17 bases remaining between them. CDR1 and CDR2 (germline): SGHNT, YYREEE (reference sequence). The CDR3 DNA reads as TGTGCCAGCAGCCAAGGTACTGACCGAGTCACTGAAGCTTTCTTT. Translation: CASSQGTDRVTEAFF.

The count of this clone is one. The V gene is TRBV6-1, the J gene TRBJ1-1; D is unresolved. The germline V gene has CDR1 MNHNS and CDR2 SASEGT. V was clipped by 4 bases and J by 1 base, with 13 bases between them. The length of the CDR3 is 15 residues. This CDR3 is CASSAAKRGNTEAFF. The CDR3 nucleotides are TGTGCCAGCAGTGCGGCTAAGCGAGGGAACACTGAAGCTTTCTTT.

The chain links TRBV19 to TRBJ2-3; no clear D gene. The CDR3 totals 16 residues. From germline, CDR1 is LNHDA and CDR2 SQIVND (reference sequence). V lost 2 bases and J lost 4, with 16 bases in between. CDR3 sequence: CASSITQTGPADTQYF. DNA of the CDR3: TGTGCCAGTAGTATAACCCAGACGGGTCCCGCAGATACGCAGTATTTT. Based on the CDR3 plus reference TRBV19 and TRBJ2-3, the full variable domain is DGGITQSPKYLFRKEGQNVTLSCEQNLNHDAMYWYRQDPGQGLRLIYYSQIVNDFQKGDIAEGYSVSREKKESFPLTVTSAQKNPTAFYLCASSITQTGPADTQYFGPGTRLTVL.

This clone appeared a single time. The chain recombines TRBV2 with TRBJ2-5; 11 positions agree with TRBD1. Per germline, CDR1 SNHLY and CDR2 FYNNEI. CDR3 size: 15 residues. The J segment lost 2 bases and the V segment lost 6 bases, leaving 5 bases of the junction unmatched. The CDR3 nucleotides read TGTGCCAGCAGAGGCGGGACAGGGGGACAAGAGACCCAGTACTTC. This gives the protein CASRGGTGGQETQYF. Looking up the rest from reference TRBV2 and TRBJ2-5 gives the full variable domain: EPEVTQTPSHQVTQMGQEVILRCVPISNHLYFYWYRQILGQKVEFLVSFYNNEISEKSEIFDDQFSVERPDGSNFTLKIRSTKLEDSAMYFCASRGGTGGQETQYFGPGTRLLVL.

V and J are TRBV4-3 and TRBJ1-4; D ambiguous. The CDR3 extends over 15 amino acids. Trimming took off 0 bases at V and 7 bases at J, with 12 bases between the two ends. Germline CDR1 LGHNA, CDR2 YSLEER. Here the CDR3 DNA reads TGCGCCAGCAGCCAAGATTATGGCCAGACTGAAAAACTGTTTTTT. It encodes CASSQDYGQTEKLFF.

The chain couples TRBV4-3 to TRBJ2-3; D tentatively fits TRBD1 or TRBD2 (5 bases each). This CDR3 spans 16 amino acids. CDR1 and CDR2 from the germline V gene are LGHNA and YSLEER. V lost 2 bases, J lost 7 bases, and 19 bases lay in between. CDR3 loop: CASSQSNGAAVNTQYF. The CDR3 DNA reads TGCGCCAGCAGCCAATCAAACGGGGCAGCTGTGAATACGCAGTATTTT.

The chain couples TRBV10-1 to TRBJ1-4; the D gene is possibly TRBD1 (6 bases). This CDR3 has 13 residues. V was clipped by 2 bases and J by 7 bases, with 8 bases between them. Germline V lookup: CDR1 WNHNN, CDR2 SYGVQD (reference sequence). This CDR3 reads CASSETGSEKLFF. The DNA of the CDR3 is TGCGCCAGCAGTGAGACAGGGAGTGAAAAACTGTTTTTT.

The CDR3 sequence is CASRNLGNTEAFF. The DNA of the CDR3 is TGTGCCAGCAGGAACTTGGGGAACACTGAAGCTTTCTTT. This chain connects TRBV6-5 to TRBJ1-1; unclear D gene. There are 13 residues in the CDR3. Trimming removed 6 bases at V and 1 base at J, with 9 bases between. Germline V gene lookup returns CDR1 MNHEY and CDR2 SVGAGI.

The rearrangement uses TRBV10-3 and TRBJ1-3; D is possibly TRBD1 (5 bases). The CDR3 loop spans 16 amino acids. V was shortened by 4 bases and J by 2 bases, with 15 bases between the two germline ends. Germline lookup yields CDR1 ENHRY and CDR2 SYGVKD. CDR3: CAISGQQAQTGNTIYF. The CDR3, as DNA: TGTGCCATCAGTGGACAACAGGCGCAGACTGGAAACACCATATATTTT.